The entry below gives a single T cell receptor beta chain sequence along with its context. Looked up from germline, CDR1 is SGHDT and CDR2 is YYEEEE. The CDR3 runs to 16 residues. With V trimmed by 4 bases and J by 0 bases, 2 bases remained unmatched. The data were taken from a study of blood T cell repertoires in COVID-19. Assay: immunoSEQ multiplex PCR; the TCRdb copy retains only in-frame clones and omits some. The sample has about 65,000 clones; 90% are singletons. The receptor comes from a man in his sixties with acute or convalescent COVID-19. This sequence joins TRBV5-6 and TRBJ2-4; 12 bases are shared with TRBD1. What was sequenced was peripheral blood. CDR3 DNA: TGTGCCAGCAGCGGGGACAGGGGGCTAGCCAAAAACATTCAGTACTTC. The encoded protein is CASSGDRGLAKNIQYF.